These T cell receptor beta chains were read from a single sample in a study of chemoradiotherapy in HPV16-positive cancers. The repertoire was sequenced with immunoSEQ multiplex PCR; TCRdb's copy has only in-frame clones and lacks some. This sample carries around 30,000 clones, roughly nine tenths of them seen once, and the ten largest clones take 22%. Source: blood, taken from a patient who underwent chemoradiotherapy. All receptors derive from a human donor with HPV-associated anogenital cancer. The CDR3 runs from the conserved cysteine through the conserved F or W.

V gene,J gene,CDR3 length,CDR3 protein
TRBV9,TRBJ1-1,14,CASSVGSMSTEAFF
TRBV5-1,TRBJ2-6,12,CASGLGANVLTF
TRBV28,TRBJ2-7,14,CATKGTSETYEQYF
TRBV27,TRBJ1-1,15,CASSFWPVQNTEAFF
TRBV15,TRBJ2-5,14,CATSRNRGQETQYF
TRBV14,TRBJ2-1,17,CASSQEWVAGGYNEQFF
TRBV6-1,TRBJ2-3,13,CASTLGYTDTQYF
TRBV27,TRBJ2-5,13,CASSWTYQETQYF
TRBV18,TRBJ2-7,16,CASSPLSIVNRYEQYF
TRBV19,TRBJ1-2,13,CASSPRENYGYTF
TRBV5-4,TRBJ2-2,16,CASSLDLAGDFGELFF
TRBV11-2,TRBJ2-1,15,CASRNGLASHNEQFF
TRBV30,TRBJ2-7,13,CAWSAGHTYEQYF
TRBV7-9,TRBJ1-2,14,CASSLRQGHYGYTF
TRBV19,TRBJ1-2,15,CASSPSRTDAYGYTF
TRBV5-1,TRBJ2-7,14,CASSLAFESYEQYF